The 32 T cell receptor beta chains listed next were all sequenced from one sample in a study of blood T cell repertoires in COVID-19. Method: immunoSEQ multiplex PCR; TCRdb's copy keeps in-frame clones and lacks some. The sample contains 55,000 to 65,000 clones, around four fifths of which appear only once. The sequenced sample consisted of peripheral blood. These receptor sequences come from a human donor in a cohort sampled during active COVID-19.

This clone was recorded once. The rearrangement joins TRBV5-1 to TRBJ2-7; 9 nucleotides agree with TRBD1. The junction had 10 bases not matched to a gene; V was cut back by 9 bases and J by 6 bases. The CDR3 is made up of 13 amino acids. Germline values: CDR1 SGHRS, CDR2 YFSETQ. Written as DNA, the CDR3 is TGCGCCACCAATAGACAGGGGGTCGGCGAGCAGTACTTC. It translates to CATNRQGVGEQYF.

The CDR3 DNA reads TGCGCCAGCAGCCAGCTAGCGGGGGATTCCTACGAGCAGTACTTC. This gives the protein CASSQLAGDSYEQYF. The V call is TRBV5-1, the J call TRBJ2-7; 10 positions match TRBD2. Trimming cost V 4 bases and J 1 base; bases outside gene matches: 5. The CDR3 is 15 amino acids. Germline-derived CDR1 and CDR2 are SGHRS and YFSETQ.

The V call is TRBV2, the J call TRBJ2-5; a weak D match, TRBD1 (6 bases). Germline lookup yields CDR1 SNHLY and CDR2 FYNNEI. V dropped 6 bases and J dropped 7 bases, with 24 bases sitting between them. The length of the CDR3 is 16 residues. CDR3 nucleotides: TGTGCCAGCAGCGTTGGCCCATCACAGGGTTTTGGGACCCAGTACTTC. Translating it yields CASSVGPSQGFGTQYF.

This chain connects TRBV19 to TRBJ2-1; 9 bases fit TRBD2. Trimming removed 9 bases from V and 7 bases from J; junction bases left unmatched: 10. The CDR3 totals 14 residues. CDR1 and CDR2 from the germline V gene are LNHDA and SQIVND (reference sequence). The CDR3 loop reads CASTPAGGPNEQFF. The CDR3 DNA sequence: TGTGCCAGCACCCCCGCGGGGGGGCCAAATGAGCAGTTCTTC.

The J gene is TRBJ2-7, the V gene TRBV18; 8 bases are a match to TRBD2. From germline, CDR1 is KGHSH and CDR2 LQKENI. This CDR3 has 13 amino acids. V was pared by 11 bases and J by 2 bases, with 8 bases of the junction left unmatched. The DNA of the CDR3 is TGTGCCTACCCAAGCGGGGGTGCCTACGAGCAGTACTTC. It specifies CAYPSGGAYEQYF.

This chain links TRBV29-1 with TRBJ2-3; D may be TRBD1 (5 bases). From germline, CDR1 is SQVTM and CDR2 ANQGSEA. The length of the CDR3 is 13 residues. The ends were cut back, 1 base at V and 2 bases at J, with 7 bases in the middle. CDR3 protein: CSVEGTLTDTQYF. The CDR3, as DNA: TGCAGCGTTGAAGGGACACTCACAGATACGCAGTATTTT.

This sequence joins TRBV5-1 and TRBJ2-5; a possible D gene is TRBD1 (5 bases). Germline CDR1 and CDR2: SGHRS and YFSETQ. This CDR3 has 14 residues. Trimming cost V 0 bases and J 3 bases, with 9 bases left between them. The CDR3 sequence: CASSLATDEETQYF. CDR3 DNA sequence: TGCGCCAGCAGCTTGGCGACAGATGAAGAGACCCAGTACTTC.

V gene TRBV15 combines with J gene TRBJ1-2, with D possibly being TRBD1 (5 bases). The germline V and J ends were trimmed by 0 bases and 4 bases, with 12 bases remaining between them. CDR1 and CDR2 (germline): LNHNV, YYDKDF (reference sequence). CDR3 length equals 15 residues. In DNA form, the CDR3 reads TGTGCCACCAGCAGAGAGGGGGGAGGTGGCTATGGCTACACCTTC. This translates into CATSREGGGGYGYTF.

V is TRBV6-6 and J is TRBJ2-5; 9 bases are a match to TRBD2. Germline trimming cut 4 bases from V and 8 bases from J; bases unmatched to any gene: 5. CDR1 MNHNY and CDR2 SVGAGI come from the germline V gene (reference sequence). This CDR3 region has 13 residues. CDR3 in DNA: TGTGCCAGCAGTTTTCTAGCGGGGTCCACCCAGTACTTC. As protein: CASSFLAGSTQYF.

This chain connects TRBV12-3 or TRBV12-4 to TRBJ1-3; D uncertain. This CDR3 spans 11 amino acids. Between the trimmed V and J ends, which lost 6 bases and 4 bases, there was a span of 4 bases. The CDR3 coding sequence is TGTGCCAGCAGCCTCGGAAACACCATATATTTT. Amino acids: CASSLGNTIYF.

The chain uses TRBV6-6 and TRBJ2-5, with 7 bases aligning to TRBD1. Germline trimming cut 9 bases from V and 5 bases from J; bases unmatched to any gene: 6. The V gene's germline CDR1 is MNHNY and CDR2 SVGAGI (reference sequence). The CDR3 extends over 12 amino acids. The CDR3 is CASTGAGETQYF. In DNA, the CDR3 is TGTGCCAGTACAGGGGCTGGGGAGACCCAGTACTTC.

In DNA, the CDR3 is TGTGCCAGCAGTTACTCCGTTAGCTCCTATAATTCACCCCTCCACTTT. This codes for CASSYSVSSYNSPLHF. The chain links TRBV6-6 to TRBJ1-6; no reliable D call. The CDR3 contains 16 residues. V shed 0 bases and J shed 0 bases, with 6 bases lying between them. Germline V gives CDR1 MNHNY, CDR2 SVGAGI (reference sequence).

The chain joins TRBV18 to TRBJ2-3; 10 nucleotides line up with TRBD2. Germline V gives CDR1 KGHSH, CDR2 LQKENI. V was pared by 3 bases and J by 4 bases, with 10 bases of the junction left unmatched. The CDR3 has 17 residues. CDR3 nucleotide sequence: TGTGCCAGCTCACCCTATAGCGGGGGGACGTGGGCAGATACGCAGTATTTT. Amino acid sequence: CASSPYSGGTWADTQYF.

The chain recombines TRBV9 with TRBJ1-4; D is unclear. The CDR3 is 12 residues long. The V gene lost 2 bases and the J gene lost 12 bases, with 11 bases spanning the gap. From germline, CDR1 is SGDLS and CDR2 YYNGEE. In nucleotides, the CDR3 is TGTGCCAGCAGCGTTGGCGGGGAGGAACTGTTTTTT. It translates to CASSVGGEELFF.

The rearrangement uses TRBV15 and TRBJ1-1; D may be TRBD1 (6 bases). V was pared by 0 bases and J by 7 bases, with 12 bases between. The V gene's germline CDR1 is LNHNV and CDR2 YYDKDF (reference sequence). The CDR3 has 14 residues. CDR3 sequence: CATSRDVRTVEAFF. As DNA, the CDR3 is TGTGCCACCAGCAGAGATGTAAGGACAGTTGAAGCTTTCTTT. Complete variable domain (other parts from reference TRBV15 and TRBJ1-1): DAMVIQNPRYQVTQFGKPVTLSCSQTLNHNVMYWYQQKSSQAPKLLFHYYDKDFNNEADTPDNFQSRRPNTSFCFLDIRSPGLGDTAMYLCATSRDVRTVEAFFGQGTRLTVV.

In this sample, this clone turned up once. J is TRBJ1-1 and V is TRBV5-1; 7 bases map to TRBD1. Germline values: CDR1 SGHRS, CDR2 YFSETQ. V shed 2 bases and J 2 bases; nucleotides not matched to a gene: 3. This CDR3 region has 14 residues. The CDR3 sequence: CASSFTGVNTEAFF. CDR3 sequence (DNA): TGCGCCAGCAGCTTCACAGGGGTTAACACTGAAGCTTTCTTT.

The chain links TRBV30 to TRBJ1-2; maybe TRBD1 (5 bases). This CDR3 region has 14 residues. The V and J ends lost 8 bases and 7 bases respectively, with 23 bases between them. CDR1 is GTSNPN, CDR2 SVGIG, per germline (reference sequence). CDR3 amino acids: CALIRQEGTSGYTF. In DNA, the CDR3 is TGTGCCCTCATTCGGCAGGAGGGGACTAGTGGCTACACCTTC.

The rearrangement links TRBV5-1 to TRBJ1-4, with 7 bases lining up with TRBD1. V lost 0 bases to trimming and J lost 4 bases; unmatched junction nucleotides: 3. There are 15 residues in the CDR3. Germline lookup yields CDR1 SGHRS and CDR2 YFSETQ. The CDR3: CASSLDGQVNEKLFF. CDR3 DNA: TGCGCCAGCAGCTTGGACGGACAGGTTAATGAAAAACTGTTTTTT.

The genes are TRBV7-2 and TRBJ2-5, with no clear D. Germline V gives CDR1 SGHTA, CDR2 FQGNSA. CDR3 length equals 14 residues. The germline V and J ends were trimmed by 1 base and 4 bases, with 10 bases remaining between them. This CDR3 reads CASSLGPGPETQYF. CDR3 DNA: TGTGCCAGCAGCTTAGGGCCGGGTCCAGAGACCCAGTACTTC.

The rearrangement links TRBV3-1 (or the pseudogene TRBV3-2) to TRBJ2-5; TRBD2 agrees at 7 bases. This CDR3 contains 14 residues. The V gene end was trimmed by 6 bases and the J gene end by 1 base; junction bases not matched to a gene: 5. Germline V gives CDR1 LGHDT, CDR2 YNNKEL (reference sequence). CDR3 sequence: CASRPTGGQETQYF. The CDR3 bases are TGTGCCAGCAGACCCACGGGGGGCCAAGAGACCCAGTACTTC.

The gene calls are TRBV2 and TRBJ1-2, with TRBD1 as a possible D gene (6 bases). Germline CDR1 and CDR2: SNHLY and FYNNEI. V lost 1 base to trimming and J lost 2 bases, with 17 bases between them. There are 17 residues in the CDR3. CDR3 residues: CASSEVTTSDRNYGYTF. CDR3 DNA: TGTGCCAGCAGTGAAGTCACAACCTCAGACAGGAACTATGGCTACACCTTC. Full variable domain (missing parts from reference TRBV2 and TRBJ1-2): EPEVTQTPSHQVTQMGQEVILRCVPISNHLYFYWYRQILGQKVEFLVSFYNNEISEKSEIFDDQFSVERPDGSNFTLKIRSTKLEDSAMYFCASSEVTTSDRNYGYTFGSGTRLTVV.

This clone showed up just once. The chain links TRBV7-3 to TRBJ1-3; 8 bases are a match to TRBD1. The V segment lost 4 bases and the J segment 0 bases; nucleotides outside the gene matches: 5. The germline V gene encodes CDR1 SGHTA and CDR2 FQGTGA. This CDR3 is built from 16 residues. The CDR3 is CASSSGGAGSGNTIYF. CDR3 bases: TGTGCCAGCAGCTCAGGGGGCGCGGGCTCTGGAAACACCATATATTTT.

The V gene is TRBV19, the J gene TRBJ2-3, with 7 positions matching TRBD1. The germline V gene has CDR1 LNHDA and CDR2 SQIVND (reference sequence). The CDR3 extends over 13 amino acids. The trim removed 3 bases at V and 9 bases at J, leaving 6 bases unmatched. This CDR3 is CASSMEDRRTQYF. CDR3 bases: TGTGCCAGTAGTATGGAGGACAGGCGCACGCAGTATTTT.

The chain joins TRBV29-1 to TRBJ1-5; 9 nucleotides agree with TRBD1. Germline loops: CDR1 SQVTM, CDR2 ANQGSEA. The CDR3 length is 13 residues. Trimming at V came to 6 bases and at J to 7 bases, leaving 7 bases not matched to a gene. CDR3 sequence reads: CSVWDREGQPQHF. CDR3 nucleotide sequence: TGCAGCGTCTGGGACAGGGAAGGCCAGCCCCAGCATTTT.

The chain uses TRBV13 and TRBJ1-6, with D possibly TRBD1 on 5 matching bases. CDR1 and CDR2 from the germline V gene are PRHDT and FYEKMQ (reference sequence). The germline V and J ends were trimmed by 6 bases and 4 bases, with 19 bases remaining between them. The CDR3 spans 17 residues. CDR3 sequence reads: CASRSIRGRGYNSPLHF. CDR3 in DNA: TGTGCCAGCAGATCAATAAGGGGCCGGGGGTATAATTCACCCCTCCACTTT.

The V and J genes are TRBV29-1 and TRBJ2-1; TRBD2 aligns across 8 bases. Per the germline V gene, CDR1 is SQVTM and CDR2 is ANQGSEA. V shed 4 bases, J shed 3 bases, and the junction held 5 bases outside the gene matches. The CDR3 totals 14 residues. The CDR3 loop reads CSVVTGGLYNEQFF. DNA for the CDR3: TGCAGCGTTGTTACGGGAGGGCTCTACAATGAGCAGTTCTTC.

The CDR3 region is CASSLEPDYGYTF. CDR3 sequence (DNA): TGTGCCAGCAGCTTAGAACCAGATTATGGCTACACCTTC. The J gene is TRBJ1-2, the V gene TRBV11-2; D remains ambiguous. Trimming left V 0 bases short and J 5 bases short, with 7 bases between. The CDR3 is made up of 13 amino acids. Per germline, CDR1 SGHAT and CDR2 FQNNGV.

The V and J genes are TRBV19 and TRBJ1-2, with D maybe TRBD1 (5 bases). V dropped 9 bases and J dropped 4 bases, with 9 bases sitting between them. In germline, CDR1 is LNHDA, CDR2 SQIVND (reference sequence). This CDR3 is 11 amino acids long. This chain's CDR3 is CASQTGYGYTF. As DNA, the CDR3 is TGTGCCAGCCAAACAGGCTATGGCTACACCTTC.

The table lists this clone with many counts. The chain is built from TRBV14 and TRBJ1-1; 9 bases align to TRBD1. The CDR3 spans 16 residues. Per the germline V gene, CDR1 is SGHDN and CDR2 is FVKESK. V lost 1 base and J lost 5; bases outside the gene matches: 8. In DNA, the CDR3 is TGTGCCAGCAGCCAAGGGAGGGGACAGGGAGATACTGAAGCTTTCTTT. Protein: CASSQGRGQGDTEAFF.

The V call is TRBV2, the J call TRBJ2-1; 10 bases align to TRBD2. There are 14 residues in the CDR3. V dropped 4 bases and J dropped 9; count of bases not matched to a gene: 6. CDR1 SNHLY and CDR2 FYNNEI come from the germline V gene. CDR3 region: CASSVASGGGEQFF. The CDR3 nucleotides are TGTGCCAGCAGTGTGGCTAGCGGGGGTGGTGAGCAGTTCTTC.

In this sample, this clone turned up a few times. The CDR3 here is CASSLGWGDEQFF. DNA for the CDR3: TGTGCCAGCAGCTTGGGATGGGGAGATGAGCAGTTCTTC. This chain links TRBV5-8 with TRBJ2-1, with a tentative D call TRBD2 (5 bases). Germline V gene data show CDR1 as SGHTS and CDR2 as YDEGEE. The CDR3 totals 13 residues. Trimming took 0 bases from V and 8 from J, leaving 9 bases between them.

This clone was seen more than once but under ten times. The genes are TRBV6-5 and TRBJ1-5; TRBD1 matches 8 bases. V shed 6 bases, J shed 3 bases, and the junction held 7 bases outside the gene matches. There are 15 residues in the CDR3. The germline CDR1 and CDR2 sequences are MNHEY and SVGAGI. CDR3 in amino acids: CASSRDRWPNQPQHF. CDR3 coding DNA: TGTGCCAGCAGCCGGGACAGGTGGCCCAATCAGCCCCAGCATTTT.